The 2 T cell receptor beta chains listed next were all sequenced from one sample in a study of Tregs in tolerant kidney transplant recipients. Sequencing used immunoSEQ multiplex PCR; TCRdb keeps in-frame clones, though not all of them. The data contain roughly 120,000 clones, roughly 92% of them singletons. Sequenced input: CD4+ T cells from blood. The receptors were sampled from a human donor in good health.

The chain employs TRBV6-1 and TRBJ1-5; 7 nucleotides line up with TRBD1. CDR3 length equals 13 residues. Germline V gives CDR1 MNHNS, CDR2 SASEGT. Trimming cost V 6 bases and J 5 bases; bases outside gene matches: 4. The DNA for the CDR3 is TGTGCCAGCAGCGAACAGGGGTATCAGCCCCAGCATTTT. This codes for CASSEQGYQPQHF.

This sequence joins TRBV4-2 and TRBJ1-5; maybe TRBD1 (5 bases). Germline-derived CDR1 and CDR2 are LGHNA and YNFKEQ. CDR3 length: 14 residues. With 0 bases removed from V and 6 bases from J, the gap between germline ends came to 9 bases. CDR3 residues: CASSQDRGGQPQHF. Written as DNA, the CDR3 is TGTGCCAGCAGCCAAGATCGCGGGGGTCAGCCCCAGCATTTT.